These 16 T cell receptor beta chains share one sample of origin, sequenced in a study. TCRdb reprocessed the 5' RACE reads via MiXCR and lists one record per CDR3 protein. The data hold tens of thousands of distinct CDR3 sequences, with 15% to 20% observed a single time. The sample taken for sequencing was naive CD4+ T cells sorted from blood. Subset meaning: naive CD4+ T cells, CD4+CD45RA+CD25-. These receptors were taken from a female donor with breast cancer.

This clonotype was seen at least ten times. The chain recombines TRBV4-2 with TRBJ1-6; possibly TRBD1 for D (5 bases). The germline V gene encodes CDR1 LGHNA and CDR2 YNFKEQ. Trimming took off 5 bases at V and 0 bases at J, with 14 bases between the two ends. This CDR3 comprises 17 residues. The CDR3 sequence: CASSSRTGGSYNSPLHF. CDR3 sequence (DNA): TGTGCCAGCAGCTCCCGCACAGGAGGCTCCTATAATTCACCCCTCCACTTT.

The rearrangement uses TRBV3-1 and TRBJ2-7; D call uncertain. Deletions cut 0 bases from V and 0 bases from J, with 9 bases between. The CDR3 runs to 15 residues. Germline V lookup: CDR1 LGHDT, CDR2 YNNKEL (reference sequence). The CDR3 here is CASSQDLFSSYEQYF. The CDR3 nucleotides are TGTGCCAGCAGCCAAGACCTTTTTAGCTCCTACGAGCAGTACTTC.

The chain recombines TRBV6-1 with TRBJ2-5, with TRBD2 matching over 11 bases. Germline CDR1 MNHNS, CDR2 SASEGT. This CDR3 spans 14 amino acids. Trimming took 7 bases from V and 5 from J; bases not matched to a gene: 6. The CDR3 region is CASIPSGRRETQYF. In DNA form, the CDR3 reads TGTGCCAGCATTCCTAGCGGGAGGCGTGAGACCCAGTACTTC.

The table lists this clonotype with many counts. V usage is TRBV6-2 or TRBV6-3 and J usage is TRBJ2-5; D unresolved. Germline assignment: CDR1 MNHEY and CDR2 SVGEGT. The V end lost 6 bases, the J end lost 2 bases, and 13 bases lay between the germline ends. The CDR3 covers 14 residues. The CDR3, as DNA: TGTGCCAGCAGATCTCTACGACATCAAGAGACCCAGTACTTC. This translates into CASRSLRHQETQYF.

This sequence joins TRBV4-1 and TRBJ2-2; tentative D call: TRBD2 (5 bases). Trimming removed 6 bases at V and 8 bases at J, with 13 bases between. CDR1 and CDR2 (germline): MGHRA, YSYEKL. This CDR3 has 13 amino acids. The CDR3 nucleotides are TGCGCCAGCAGGCCTGCGTCGGGGGGGGAGCTGTTTTTT. This encodes CASRPASGGELFF.

This chain connects TRBV18 to TRBJ2-1; the match to TRBD2 covers 7 bases. This CDR3 has 14 amino acids. Germline assignment: CDR1 KGHSH and CDR2 LQKENI. V lost 6 bases and J lost 1; bases outside the gene matches: 3. CDR3 in DNA: TGTGCCAGCTCGCGGGGGAGTTCCTACAATGAGCAGTTCTTC. The encoded protein is CASSRGSSYNEQFF.

This clonotype has just a few counts. The chain combines TRBV27 with TRBJ2-5; D unresolved. The germline V and J ends were trimmed by 4 bases and 4 bases, with 10 bases remaining between them. This CDR3 has 13 residues. In germline, CDR1 is MNHEY, CDR2 SMNVEV (reference sequence). The CDR3 spells CASSSSRGETQYF. CDR3 in DNA: TGTGCCAGCAGTTCTTCTAGAGGAGAGACCCAGTACTTC.

The rearrangement uses TRBV10-3 and TRBJ1-2; D gene ambiguous. The ends were cut back, 2 bases at V and 8 bases at J, with 9 bases in the middle. This CDR3 spans 12 amino acids. CDR1 and CDR2 from the germline V gene are ENHRY and SYGVKD. The CDR3 protein is CAISEPGSGYTF. CDR3 nucleotides: TGTGCCATCAGTGAGCCAGGATCGGGCTACACCTTC.

Many counts were recorded for this clonotype. The chain is built from TRBV5-1 and TRBJ2-7; no reliable D call. Germline V gene lookup returns CDR1 SGHRS and CDR2 YFSETQ. The CDR3 sequence is 14 residues long. Deletions cut 4 bases from V and 7 bases from J, with 18 bases between. The CDR3 here is CASSPGRTEREQYF. The CDR3 DNA is TGCGCCAGCAGCCCCGGGCGGACGGAACGGGAGCAGTACTTC.

This clonotype is judged medium-sized. The genes are TRBV20-1 and TRBJ1-1, with 8 nucleotides matching TRBD1. There are 15 residues in the CDR3. The V gene end was trimmed by 0 bases and the J gene end by 1 base; junction bases not matched to a gene: 4. The V gene's germline CDR1 is DFQATT and CDR2 SNEGSKA (reference sequence). CDR3 sequence: CSARDPDRGNTEAFF. Written as DNA, the CDR3 is TGCAGTGCTAGAGATCCCGACAGGGGGAACACTGAAGCTTTCTTT.

The CDR3 sequence: CASSPRENEQFF. The CDR3 DNA follows: TGTGCCAGCAGTCCAAGGGAAAATGAGCAGTTCTTC. The gene calls are TRBV12-3 or TRBV12-4 and TRBJ2-1; D uncertain. V lost 5 bases and J lost 7, with 9 bases in between. The CDR3 covers 12 residues.

The V call is TRBV5-1, the J call TRBJ2-5; D remains unclear. The CDR3 covers 13 residues. V dropped 4 bases and J dropped 2 bases, with 9 bases sitting between them. Germline CDR1 is SGHRS and CDR2 is YFSETQ. The CDR3 DNA reads TGCGCCAGCAGCCCGTGGCCGCAAGAGACCCAGTACTTC. Amino acid sequence: CASSPWPQETQYF.

As regards this clonotype: The conserved phenylalanine or tryptophan is not found at the CDR3 terminus, so this likely reflects a read error. The J gene is TRBJ2-3, the V gene TRBV7-2, with TRBD1 matching over 7 bases. Germline V gene sequence: CDR1 SGHTA, CDR2 FQGNSA. The CDR3 totals 16 residues. With 5 bases clipped from V and 1 base from J, the junction kept 9 bases outside the gene matches. CDR3 amino acids: CASSARNGQGTDTQYL. CDR3 DNA: TGTGCCAGCAGCGCCCGTAATGGACAGGGCACAGATACGCAGTATCTA.

This clonotype was observed many times. The CDR3 is CASSWTANTGELFF. The CDR3 nucleotides read TGCGCCAGCAGCTGGACAGCGAACACCGGGGAGCTGTTTTTT. V and J are TRBV5-1 and TRBJ2-2; the D gene is possibly TRBD1 (6 bases). This CDR3 region has 14 residues. The germline gives CDR1 SGHRS, CDR2 YFSETQ. Between the trimmed V and J ends, which lost 3 bases and 0 bases, there was a span of 6 bases.

In this sample, this clonotype turned up a few times. The chain recombines TRBV7-8 with TRBJ2-3; possible D gene TRBD2, 6 bases. Trimming cost V 5 bases and J 1 base, with 13 bases left between them. The CDR3 loop spans 15 amino acids. Germline CDR1 reads SGHVS; CDR2 reads FQNEAQ. CDR3 amino acids: CASSQLAGRTDTQYF. CDR3 DNA: TGTGCCAGCAGCCAACTAGCCGGCCGCACAGATACGCAGTATTTT.

The chain recombines TRBV7-9 with TRBJ1-5; tentatively, D is TRBD1 (5 bases). This CDR3 spans 16 amino acids. CDR1 and CDR2 from the germline V gene are SEHNR and FQNEAQ (reference sequence). V lost 1 base and J lost 2, with 12 bases in between. The CDR3 DNA reads as TGTGCCAGCAGCTTAGGTCAGGGTGAGGGCAATCAGCCCCAGCATTTT. As protein: CASSLGQGEGNQPQHF. The full variable domain, its missing parts supplied by reference TRBV7-9 and TRBJ1-5, is DTGVSQNPRHKITKRGQNVTFRCDPISEHNRLYWYRQTLGQGPEFLTYFQNEAQLEKSRLLSDRFSAERPKGSFSTLEIQRTEQGDSAMYLCASSLGQGEGNQPQHFGDGTRLSIL.